Sequencing of this T cell receptor (beta chain) was carried out in a study of T cells in women clearing cervical HPV infection. Study-wide context: Case blood drawn at lesion detection; control blood after infection cleared.

The study's findings and limits: CIN3+ cases had significantly higher TCR repertoire richness than controls, but evenness did not differ.

With respect to this clone: What it binds is not known. The read gets to within 3 residues of the CDR3 end, and the germline J gene fills in the rest.

Each participant carried one incident cervical HPV16 infection only. Germline V lookup: CDR1 MNHEY, CDR2 SVGEGT. V lost 2 bases and J lost 2, with 10 bases in between. There are 15 residues in the CDR3. Clones were sequenced by immunoSEQ multiplex PCR, and TCRdb holds only the in-frame ones, with some missing. This sample's table reports more than 15,000 clones. The sequencing sample was made of blood buffy coat. The sequence came from a woman aged 18-69 years with a cervical HPV16 infection that either progressed to CIN3+ or cleared (not recorded which). V gene TRBV6-2 or TRBV6-3 combines with J gene TRBJ1-3, with D perhaps matching TRBD1 (5 bases). The sequenced CDR3 bases are TGTGCCAGCAGTTACGGAAAGGGGCCTGGAAACACC. Translated: CASSYGKGPGNT. The whole CDR3 protein is CASSYGKGPGNTIYF.